The next 2 T cell receptor beta chains were all read from a single sample in a study of OX40 agonist ivuxolimab in advanced cancers. Produced via immunoSEQ multiplex PCR; TCRdb's table is partial and in-frame only. The sample has more than 30,000 clones, more than 70% seen once. The sample consisted of CD4+ or CD8+ T cells sorted from blood, taken in a trial of the OX40 agonist ivuxolimab. The receptors stem from an adult with an advanced solid tumor such as melanoma, head and neck, liver or kidney cancer.

The rearrangement links TRBV27 to TRBJ2-2, with a weak D call TRBD2 (5 bases). CDR1 is MNHEY and CDR2 is SMNVEV in the germline V gene (reference sequence). V lost 2 bases to trimming and J lost 6 bases, with 13 bases between them. The CDR3 covers 15 residues. The CDR3 nucleotides are TGTGCCAGCAGTTTACTGTTTGGGAGCGCCGGGGAGCTGTTTTTT. This sequence encodes CASSLLFGSAGELFF.

A single count supports this clone. The rearrangement joins TRBV7-3 to TRBJ2-5, with D maybe TRBD2 (5 bases). The J call may be wrong; the DNA end is better matched by TRBJ2-7. The CDR3 consists of 15 residues. Germline CDR1 SGHTA, CDR2 FQGTGA. The CDR3 here is CASSPSPALLYEQYF. The CDR3 region has the DNA TGTGCCAGCAGTCCTAGCCCAGCGTTACTTTACGAGCAGTACTTC.